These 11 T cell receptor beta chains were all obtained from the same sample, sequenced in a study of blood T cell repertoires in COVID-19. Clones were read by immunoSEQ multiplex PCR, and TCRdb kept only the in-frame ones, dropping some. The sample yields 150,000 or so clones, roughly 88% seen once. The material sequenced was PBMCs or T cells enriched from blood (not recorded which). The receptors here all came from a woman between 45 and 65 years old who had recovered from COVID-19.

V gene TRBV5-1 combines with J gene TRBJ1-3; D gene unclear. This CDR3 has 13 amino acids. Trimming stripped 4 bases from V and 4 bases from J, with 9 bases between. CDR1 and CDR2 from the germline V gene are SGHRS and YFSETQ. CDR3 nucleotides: TGCGCCAGCAGCGGAACACAGGGAAACACCATATATTTT. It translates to CASSGTQGNTIYF. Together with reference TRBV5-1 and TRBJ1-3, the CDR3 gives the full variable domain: KAGVTQTPRYLIKTRGQQVTLSCSPISGHRSVSWYQQTPGQGLQFLFEYFSETQRNKGNFPGRFSGRQFSNSRSEMNVSTLELGDSALYLCASSGTQGNTIYFGEGSWLTVV.

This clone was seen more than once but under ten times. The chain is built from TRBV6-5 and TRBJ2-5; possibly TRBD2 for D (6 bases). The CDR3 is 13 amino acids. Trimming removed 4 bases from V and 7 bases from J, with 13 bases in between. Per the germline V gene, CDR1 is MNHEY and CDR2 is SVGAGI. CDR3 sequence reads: CASSSVRSGTQYF. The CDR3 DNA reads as TGTGCCAGCAGTTCGGTTCGTAGCGGGACCCAGTACTTC.

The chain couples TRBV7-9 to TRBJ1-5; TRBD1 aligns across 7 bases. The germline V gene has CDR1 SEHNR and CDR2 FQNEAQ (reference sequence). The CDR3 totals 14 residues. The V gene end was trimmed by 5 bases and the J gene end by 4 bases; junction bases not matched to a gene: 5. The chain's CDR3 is CASSPGQDNQPQHF. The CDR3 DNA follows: TGTGCCAGCAGCCCCGGACAGGATAATCAGCCCCAGCATTTT.

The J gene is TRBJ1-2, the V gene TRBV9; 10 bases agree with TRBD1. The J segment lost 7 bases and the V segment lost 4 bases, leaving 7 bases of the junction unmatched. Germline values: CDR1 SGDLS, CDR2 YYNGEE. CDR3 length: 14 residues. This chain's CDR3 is CASSTGTGAAGYTF. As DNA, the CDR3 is TGTGCCAGCAGCACTGGGACAGGGGCCGCTGGCTACACCTTC. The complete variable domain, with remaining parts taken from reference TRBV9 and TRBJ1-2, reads DSGVTQTPKHLITATGQRVTLRCSPRSGDLSVYWYQQSLDQGLQFLIQYYNGEERAKGNILERFSAQQFPDLHSELNLSSLELGDSALYFCASSTGTGAAGYTFGSGTRLTVV.

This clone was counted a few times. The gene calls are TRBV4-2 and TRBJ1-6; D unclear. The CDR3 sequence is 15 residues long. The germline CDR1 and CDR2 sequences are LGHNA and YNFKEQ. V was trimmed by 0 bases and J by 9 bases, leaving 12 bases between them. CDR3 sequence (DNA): TGTGCCAGCAGCCAAGATCAAAACCCCGGTTCACCCCTCCACTTT. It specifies CASSQDQNPGSPLHF.

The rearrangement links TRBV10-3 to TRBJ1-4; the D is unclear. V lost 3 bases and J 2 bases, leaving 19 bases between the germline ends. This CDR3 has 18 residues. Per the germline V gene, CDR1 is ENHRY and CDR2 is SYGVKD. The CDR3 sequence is CAISDLLRGSATNEKLFF. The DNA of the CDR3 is TGTGCCATCAGTGACCTACTCCGGGGTTCCGCGACTAATGAAAAACTGTTTTTT.

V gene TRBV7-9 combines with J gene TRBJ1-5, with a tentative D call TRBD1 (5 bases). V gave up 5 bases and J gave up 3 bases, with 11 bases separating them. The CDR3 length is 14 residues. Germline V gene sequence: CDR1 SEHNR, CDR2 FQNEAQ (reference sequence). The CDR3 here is CASSQQGFNQPQHF. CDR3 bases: TGTGCCAGCAGCCAGCAGGGTTTCAATCAGCCCCAGCATTTT.

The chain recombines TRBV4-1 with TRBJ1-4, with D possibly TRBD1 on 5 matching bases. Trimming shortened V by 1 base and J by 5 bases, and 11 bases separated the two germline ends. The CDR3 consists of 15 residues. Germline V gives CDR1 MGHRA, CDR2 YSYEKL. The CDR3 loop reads CASSQVAGQNEKLFF. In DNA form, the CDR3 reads TGCGCCAGCAGCCAAGTGGCAGGGCAGAATGAAAAACTGTTTTTT.

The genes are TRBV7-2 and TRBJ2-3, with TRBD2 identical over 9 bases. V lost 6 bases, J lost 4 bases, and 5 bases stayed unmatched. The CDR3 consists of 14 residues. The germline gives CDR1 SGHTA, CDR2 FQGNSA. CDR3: CASRWTSVADTQYF. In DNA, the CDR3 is TGTGCCAGCAGGTGGACTAGCGTTGCAGATACGCAGTATTTT. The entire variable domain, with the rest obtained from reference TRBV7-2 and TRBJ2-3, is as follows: GAGVSQSPSNKVTEKGKDVELRCDPISGHTALYWYRQSLGQGLEFLIYFQGNSAPDKSGLPSDRFSAERTGGSVSTLTIQRTQQEDSAVYLCASRWTSVADTQYFGPGTRLTVL.

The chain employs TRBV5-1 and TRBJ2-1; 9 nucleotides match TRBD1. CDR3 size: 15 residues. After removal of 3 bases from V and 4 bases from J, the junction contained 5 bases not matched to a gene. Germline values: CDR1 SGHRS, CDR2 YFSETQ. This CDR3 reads CASSYRTGAYNEQFF. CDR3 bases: TGCGCCAGCAGCTACCGGACAGGGGCTTACAATGAGCAGTTCTTC.

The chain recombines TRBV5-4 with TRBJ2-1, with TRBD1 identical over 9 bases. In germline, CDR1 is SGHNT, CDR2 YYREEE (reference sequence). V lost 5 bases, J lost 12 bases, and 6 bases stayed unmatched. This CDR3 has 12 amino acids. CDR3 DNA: TGTGCCAGCAGGGGGACAGGGAAGGGGCAGTTCTTC. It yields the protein CASRGTGKGQFF.